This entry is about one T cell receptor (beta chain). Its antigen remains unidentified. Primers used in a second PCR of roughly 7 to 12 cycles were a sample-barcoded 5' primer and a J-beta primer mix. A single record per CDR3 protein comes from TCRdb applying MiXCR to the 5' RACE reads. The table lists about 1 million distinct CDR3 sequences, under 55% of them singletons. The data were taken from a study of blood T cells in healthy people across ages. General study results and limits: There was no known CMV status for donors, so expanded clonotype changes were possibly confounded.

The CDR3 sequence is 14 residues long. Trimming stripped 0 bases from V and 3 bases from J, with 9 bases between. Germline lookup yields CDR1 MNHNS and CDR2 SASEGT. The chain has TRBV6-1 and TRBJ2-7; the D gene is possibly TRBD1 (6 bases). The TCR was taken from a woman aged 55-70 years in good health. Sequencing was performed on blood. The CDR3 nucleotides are TGTGCCAGCAGTGAAGCAACACAGGGCTACGAGCAGTACTTC. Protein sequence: CASSEATQGYEQYF.